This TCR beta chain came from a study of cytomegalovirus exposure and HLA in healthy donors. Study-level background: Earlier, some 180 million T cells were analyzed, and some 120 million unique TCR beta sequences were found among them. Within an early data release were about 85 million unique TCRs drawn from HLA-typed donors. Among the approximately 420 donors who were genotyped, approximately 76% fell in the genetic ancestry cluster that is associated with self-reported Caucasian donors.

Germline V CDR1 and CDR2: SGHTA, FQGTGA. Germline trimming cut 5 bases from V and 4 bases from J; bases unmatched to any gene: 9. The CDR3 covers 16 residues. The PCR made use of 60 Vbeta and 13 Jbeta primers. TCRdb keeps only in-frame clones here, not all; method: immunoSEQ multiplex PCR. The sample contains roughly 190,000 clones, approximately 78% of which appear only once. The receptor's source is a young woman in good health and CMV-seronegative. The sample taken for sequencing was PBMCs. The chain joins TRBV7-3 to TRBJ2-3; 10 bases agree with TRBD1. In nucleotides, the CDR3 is TGTGCCAGCAGCCTCCGGGACAGGGGCCGCGCAGATACGCAGTATTTT. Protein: CASSLRDRGRADTQYF.